This entry lists 2 T cell receptor beta chains sequenced from one sample in a study of neurological immune-mediated disorders. TCRdb used MiXCR to reprocess the 5' RACE reads, holding one entry per CDR3 protein. The table records about 66,000 distinct CDR3 sequences, 3% to 4% of them present only once. The material sequenced was PBMCs. The origin of the receptors is a man aged 40-55 years with multiple sclerosis.

This clonotype was picked up many times. V is TRBV12-3 or TRBV12-4 and J is TRBJ2-3, with 9 bases aligning to TRBD2. V was clipped by 7 bases and J by 0 bases; unmatched bases: 8. CDR3 length equals 16 residues. The CDR3 region is CASTPTSGDSTDTQYF. CDR3 nucleotides: TGTGCCAGCACCCCGACTAGCGGAGATAGCACAGATACGCAGTATTTT.

This clonotype was found a few times. A much more abundant neighbour one base away suggests this may be a read error. The chain combines TRBV20-1 with TRBJ1-6; 7 bases agree with TRBD1. CDR1 DFQATT and CDR2 SNEGSKA come from the germline V gene (reference sequence). The V and J ends lost 6 bases and 9 bases, in that order; junction bases with no gene match: 5. The CDR3 consists of 12 residues. In DNA, the CDR3 is TGCAGTGCAGCTAAGGGGGCTTCACCCCTCCACTTT. It yields the protein CSAAKGASPLHF.